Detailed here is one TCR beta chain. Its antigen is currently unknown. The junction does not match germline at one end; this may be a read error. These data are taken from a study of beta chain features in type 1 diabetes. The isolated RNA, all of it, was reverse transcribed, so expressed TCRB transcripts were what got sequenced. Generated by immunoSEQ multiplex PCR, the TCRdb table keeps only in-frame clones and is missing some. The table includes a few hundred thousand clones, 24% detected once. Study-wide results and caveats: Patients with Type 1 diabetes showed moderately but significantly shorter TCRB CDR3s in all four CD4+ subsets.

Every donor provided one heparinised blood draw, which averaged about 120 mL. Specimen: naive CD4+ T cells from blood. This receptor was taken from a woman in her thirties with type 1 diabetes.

The CDR3 spells CSVEGRGSEEKLFF. The CDR3 DNA follows: TGCAGCGTGGAAGGCCGGGGGTCAGAAGAAAAACTGTTTTTT. The J gene is TRBJ1-4, the V gene TRBV29-1; D might be TRBD1 (5 bases). The CDR3 runs to 14 residues. Germline CDR1 is SQVTM and CDR2 is ANQGSEA.